Listed below are T cell receptor beta chains from one sample, sequenced in a study of neurological immune-mediated disorders. Via MiXCR, TCRdb re-called the 5' RACE reads, giving one row per CDR3 protein. The table includes about 80,000 distinct CDR3 sequences, 3.5% to 4.5% detected once. Sequencing used PBMCs. Receptor source: a woman aged 55-75 years with multiple sclerosis. Both conserved end residues are part of each CDR3. The D gene is left open where the match is weak. Clone size is shown for a subset of rows, as once, few, many or a class of expanded clone.

many TRBJ2-1 TRBV6-5 TRBD1 TGTGCCAGCAGTCAGACAGGGATTCAAAACTCCTACAATGAGCAGTTCTTC CASSQTGIQNSYNEQFF
many TRBJ2-3 TRBV5-1 - TGTGCCAGCAGCTTAAGCACAGATACGCAGTATTTT CASSLSTDTQYF
many TRBJ2-2 TRBV5-1 - TGCGCCAGCAGCTTGAAGGGTGGGGACACCGGGGAGCTGTTTTTT CASSLKGGDTGELFF
many TRBJ2-1 TRBV5-1 TRBD1 TGCGCCAGCAGCTCAGGACAGGGTGGCAATGAGCAGTTCTTC CASSSGQGGNEQFF
many TRBJ2-7 TRBV3-1 TRBD2 TGTGCCAGCAGCGGACTAGCGGGGGACTACGAGCAGTACTTC CASSGLAGDYEQYF
many TRBJ1-2 TRBV29-1 - TGCAGCGTTGAATCCGGGGGCGCTGGCTATGGCTACACCTTC CSVESGGAGYGYTF
many TRBJ2-1 TRBV5-1 - TGCGCCAGCAGTTCCACACGGGATGAGCAGTTCTTC CASSSTRDEQFF
many TRBJ1-1 TRBV20-1 TRBD1 TGCAGTGCCCCCGAGACAGGGGTCCTTGAAGCTTTCTTT CSAPETGVLEAFF
many TRBJ1-4 TRBV15 - TGTGCCACCAGCAGAGGGAGGGCGGCGAATGAAAAACTGTTTTTT CATSRGRAANEKLFF
- TRBJ1-1 TRBV20-1 - TGCAGTGTCGCTATTCCGACGAACACTGAAGCTTTCTTT CSVAIPTNTEAFF
many TRBJ2-7 TRBV7-9 TRBD1 TGTGCCAGCAGCCCCACGACAGGGTTGCACGAGCAGTACTTC CASSPTTGLHEQYF
many TRBJ2-3 TRBV6-6 - TGTGCCAGCAGTTTCTCGCAGGGTTTGGCAGATACGCAGTATTTT CASSFSQGLADTQYF
many TRBJ1-2 TRBV5-1 - TGCGCCAGCAGCACGTCGGACGGGGGCTATGGCTACACCTTC CASSTSDGGYGYTF
many TRBJ2-5 TRBV12-3/TRBV12-4 TRBD2 TGTGCCAGCAGTTTTCTAGCGGGGAACCAAGAGACCCAGTACTTC CASSFLAGNQETQYF
many TRBJ1-2 TRBV2 - TGTGCCAGCAGTGCGGGGGTTCTCTATGGCTACACCTTC CASSAGVLYGYTF
few TRBJ1-5 TRBV18 TRBD1 TGTGCCAGCTCACCGGACAGGGGGAGGTACGGTCAGCCCCAGCATTTT CASSPDRGRYGQPQHF
- TRBJ2-5 TRBV5-6 - TGTGCCAACAGCTTGGGTCAGGGGTTTGCGACCCAGTACTTC CANSLGQGFATQYF
many TRBJ1-1 TRBV5-1 - TGCGCCAGCAGCCCAACAACTGACAGGTTGATCGTGGAAGCTTTCTTT CASSPTTDRLIVEAFF
many TRBJ1-2 TRBV20-1 TRBD1 TGCAGTGCAGTACCGGGACAGCTAAACTATGGCTACACCTTC CSAVPGQLNYGYTF
many TRBJ2-7 TRBV5-1 - TGCGCCAGCAGCTTGGGGTCGCGGCAGGGGTCATACGAGCAGTACTTC CASSLGSRQGSYEQYF
many TRBJ1-4 TRBV3-1 - TGTGCCAGCAGCCAAGGGACTATTAATGAAAAACTGTTTTTT CASSQGTINEKLFF
- TRBJ1-4 TRBV5-1 - TGCGCCAGCAGCCTGGTACCGGCAATTGAAAAACTGTGTTTT CASSLVPAIEKLCF
many TRBJ2-1 TRBV5-5 - TGTGCCAGCAGCTTGGATGGAGGTGTCGCCTTCAAGCAGTTCTTC CASSLDGGVAFKQFF
many TRBJ2-2 TRBV20-1 TRBD2 TGCAGTGCCATACTAGCGGGGGGCGGCGGGGAGCTGTTTTTT CSAILAGGGGELFF
- TRBJ1-5 TRBV18 TRBD1 TGTGCCAGCGAAAAAGAGAGGGGGCTAGGCAATCAGCCCCAGCATTTT CASEKERGLGNQPQHF
many TRBJ2-3 TRBV5-1 - TGCGCCAGCAGCTTGGTCTCGGACACAGATACGCAGTATTTT CASSLVSDTDTQYF
many TRBJ1-2 TRBV7-2 - TGTGCCAGCAGCTTCATTACGGCCGATGGCTACACCTTC CASSFITADGYTF
few TRBJ1-4 TRBV19 - TGTGCCAGTAGATCCAGGGCGGCTAATGAAAAACTGTTTTTT CASRSRAANEKLFF
many TRBJ1-2 TRBV28 - TGTGCCAGCAGTTTATGGCAGGGGACGGCTAACTATGGCTACACCTTC CASSLWQGTANYGYTF